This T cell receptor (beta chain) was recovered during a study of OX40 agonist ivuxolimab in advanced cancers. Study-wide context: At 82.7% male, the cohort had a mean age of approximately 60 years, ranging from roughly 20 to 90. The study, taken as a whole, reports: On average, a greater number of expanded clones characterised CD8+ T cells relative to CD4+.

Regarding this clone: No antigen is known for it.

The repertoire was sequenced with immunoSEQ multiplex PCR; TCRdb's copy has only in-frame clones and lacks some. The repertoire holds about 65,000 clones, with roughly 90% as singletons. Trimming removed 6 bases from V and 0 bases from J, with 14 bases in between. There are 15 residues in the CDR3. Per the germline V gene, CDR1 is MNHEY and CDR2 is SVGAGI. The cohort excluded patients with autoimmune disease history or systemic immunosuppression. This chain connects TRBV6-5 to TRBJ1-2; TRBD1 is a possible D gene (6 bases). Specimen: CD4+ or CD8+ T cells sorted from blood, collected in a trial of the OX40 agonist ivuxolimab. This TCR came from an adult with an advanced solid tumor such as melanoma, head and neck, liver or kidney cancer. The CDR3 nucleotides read TGTGCCAGCAGAAGAGGACAGAGTGCTAACTATGGCTACACCTTC. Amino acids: CASRRGQSANYGYTF.